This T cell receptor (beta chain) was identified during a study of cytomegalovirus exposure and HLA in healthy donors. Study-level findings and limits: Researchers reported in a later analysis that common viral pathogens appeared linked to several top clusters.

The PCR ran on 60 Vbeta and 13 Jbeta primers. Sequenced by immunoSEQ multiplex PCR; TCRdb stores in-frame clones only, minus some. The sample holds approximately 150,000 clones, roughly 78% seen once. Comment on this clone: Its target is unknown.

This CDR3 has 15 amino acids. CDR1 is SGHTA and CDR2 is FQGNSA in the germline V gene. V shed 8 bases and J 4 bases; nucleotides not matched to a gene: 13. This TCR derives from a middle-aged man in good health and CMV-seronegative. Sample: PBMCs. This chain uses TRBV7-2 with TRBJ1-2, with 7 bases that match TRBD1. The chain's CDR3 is CASSLLSQGGYGYTF. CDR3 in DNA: TGTGCCAGCTCCCTCCTCTCCCAGGGGGGCTATGGCTACACCTTC.